The rows below give T cell receptor beta chains drawn from one sample of a study of human T cells and chemical hapten exposure. MiXCR, run by TCRdb on the RACE reads, gives a single entry per CDR3 protein. The repertoire includes more than 60,000 distinct CDR3 sequences, about a tenth of them detected once, and roughly 7% sits in the top ten. Source: whole blood, taken in connection with sensitization to the hapten diphenylcyclopropenone (DPC). These receptors came from a woman aged 45 to 65 with alopecia areata. Some clones in this sample may be carry-over from other donors' samples. CDR3s include the opening cysteine and the closing phenylalanine or tryptophan. The D gene is left open where the match is weak. For some rows the clone size is stated as once, few or many, or as a class when expanded; others skip it.

J	size	V	D	DNA	CDR3
TRBJ1-5	few	TRBV6-2/TRBV6-3	TRBD1	TGTGCCAGCAGTTACCCTGGACAGGGCAATCAGCCCCAGCATTTT	CASSYPGQGNQPQHF
TRBJ2-1	many	TRBV29-1	NA	TGCAGCGTTGATTCGGTGGGGTATTCCTACAATGAGCAGTTCTTC	CSVDSVGYSYNEQFF
TRBJ1-1	many	TRBV29-1	NA	TGCAGCGCGCTGCCCACCCTGAGGACTGAAGCTTTCTTT	CSALPTLRTEAFF
TRBJ1-1	many	TRBV7-9	NA	TGTGCCAGCAGCTTAATGGTGAACACTGAAGCTTTCTTT	CASSLMVNTEAFF
TRBJ2-3	NA	TRBV27	TRBD2	TGTGCCAGCAGTTTTCTGGCGGGAGGCACAGATACGCAGTATTTT	CASSFLAGGTDTQYF
TRBJ1-5	many	TRBV7-9	NA	TGTGCCAGCAGCTTCGGGCAAGAGGCCCAGCATTTT	CASSFGQEAQHF
TRBJ2-1	many	TRBV19	NA	TGTGCCAGTAGTATAGGGGACTACAATGAGCAGTTCTTC	CASSIGDYNEQFF
TRBJ2-1	few	TRBV19	NA	TGTGCCAGTAGTGAACAGGGAATTGGGAATGAGCAGTTCTTC	CASSEQGIGNEQFF
TRBJ1-5	many	TRBV18	NA	TGTGCCAGCTCACTCAACCCCACAGGGTTCAATCAGCCCCAGCATTTT	CASSLNPTGFNQPQHF
TRBJ2-5	few	TRBV7-8	NA	TGTGCCAGCAGCTCTGAGCCGGGGGCCCAAGAGACCCAGTACTTC	CASSSEPGAQETQYF
TRBJ1-2	few	TRBV24-1	NA	TGTGCCACCAGTGATCCGTCAACCTATGGCTACACCTTC	CATSDPSTYGYTF
TRBJ2-1	many	TRBV20-1	NA	TGCAGTGCTAGAGTTCGGGACACCGACTACAATGAGCAGTTCTTC	CSARVRDTDYNEQFF
TRBJ2-1	NA	TRBV29-1	NA	TGCAGCGTTGAAGACCAGGACTGGCAGTTCTTC	CSVEDQDWQFF
TRBJ2-3	many	TRBV7-2	NA	TGTGCCAGCAGTTCGACACCTAGCCCCGCAGATACGCAGTATTTT	CASSSTPSPADTQYF
TRBJ2-5	NA	TRBV29-1	TRBD2	TGCAGCGCTAGAGCGGGAGACATCCAAGAGACCCAGTACTTC	CSARAGDIQETQYF
TRBJ1-3	many	TRBV27	NA	TGTGCCAGCAGTTTAAGAGGAGACCACTCTGGAAACACCATATATTTT	CASSLRGDHSGNTIYF
TRBJ2-1	many	TRBV20-1	NA	TGCAGTGTAGATTTGAGCTCCTACAATGAGCAGTTCTTC	CSVDLSSYNEQFF
TRBJ2-5	many	TRBV3-1	NA	TGTGCCAGCAGCCTGACCGAGAGACAAGAGACCCAGTACTTC	CASSLTERQETQYF
TRBJ2-5	NA	TRBV18	NA	TGTGCCAGCTCACCATTAGACCGCGGGGAGACCCAGTACTTC	CASSPLDRGETQYF
TRBJ1-4	NA	TRBV30	NA	TGTGCCTGGAGTGTACAGGTCGGCAGGGAACTGTTTTTT	CAWSVQVGRELFF
TRBJ1-1	many	TRBV2	TRBD1	TGTGCCAGCAGTGATGGGACAGGGCTCACTGAAGCTTTCTTT	CASSDGTGLTEAFF
TRBJ2-4	NA	TRBV10-3	NA	TGTGCCATCAGTGAGTCTTCGGGCATTCAGTACTTC	CAISESSGIQYF
TRBJ2-1	many	TRBV29-1	TRBD2	TGCAGCGTTGAAAGCGGGAGTCGAAAGTTCTTC	CSVESGSRKFF
TRBJ2-7	NA	TRBV29-1	TRBD1	TGCAGCGTTGAATCGACAGGGGGGTACGAGCAGTACTTC	CSVESTGGYEQYF
TRBJ1-2	NA	TRBV20-1	TRBD1	TGCAGTGCTATGACAACAGGGGCTAACTATGGCTACACCTTC	CSAMTTGANYGYTF
TRBJ1-6	NA	TRBV20-1	TRBD1	TGCAGTGCTCCACCTGAGGGGGCAAGCTCCTATAATTCACCCCTCCACTTT	CSAPPEGASSYNSPLHF
TRBJ2-3	NA	TRBV2	NA	TGTGCCAGAAGGGACCTCCAGTCAGATACGCAGTATTTT	CARRDLQSDTQYF
TRBJ1-1	NA	TRBV12-3/TRBV12-4	NA	TGTGCCAGCAGTCCCCGACTCACCGCCTTGGACACTGAAGCTTTCTTT	CASSPRLTALDTEAFF
TRBJ2-1	many	TRBV7-8	NA	TGTGCCAGCAGCTTAGCTCGAGGGGCTAGCTCCTACAATGAGCAGTTCTTC	CASSLARGASSYNEQFF
TRBJ2-3	many	TRBV20-1	TRBD1	TGCAGTGCGCCCAAGCAGGGGGTCACCACAGATACGCAGTATTTT	CSAPKQGVTTDTQYF
TRBJ2-1	few	TRBV12-3/TRBV12-4	NA	TGTGCCAGCAGTCTCCTTGGGGGAGAGGGGAACAATGAGCAGTTCTTC	CASSLLGGEGNNEQFF
TRBJ2-2	NA	TRBV29-1	NA	TGCAGCGCCACAGAGGACAGCGCGAACACCGGGGAGCTGTTTTTT	CSATEDSANTGELFF
TRBJ2-3	NA	TRBV4-2	TRBD2	TGTGCCAGCAGCCACGGTACTGGGGGAGCGGGATCGGCAGATACGCAGTATTTT	CASSHGTGGAGSADTQYF
TRBJ1-1	NA	TRBV5-1	NA	TGCGCCAGCAGCTTGGGACAGAGCACTGAAGCTTTCTTT	CASSLGQSTEAFF
TRBJ2-1	few	TRBV20-1	TRBD2	TGCAGTGCTAGAGTGGCGGGAGGAGTCTACAATGAGCAGTTCTTC	CSARVAGGVYNEQFF
TRBJ2-7	many	TRBV5-1	NA	TGCGCCAGCAGCTTGGTCCAGGGGAAATCTTACGAGCAGTACTTC	CASSLVQGKSYEQYF
TRBJ2-7	many	TRBV6-6	TRBD1	TGTGCCAGCACCCCCTGGGACAGGGACAACGAGCAGTACTTC	CASTPWDRDNEQYF
TRBJ1-1	few	TRBV25-1	NA	TGTGCCAGCAGTACCGTTGAGGGCTCTGAAGCTTTCTTT	CASSTVEGSEAFF
TRBJ2-2	NA	TRBV7-2	NA	TGTGCCAGCAGCTCCATACTAGGAAGGGTCGGGGAGCTGTTTTTT	CASSSILGRVGELFF
TRBJ2-7	many	TRBV5-4	NA	TGTGCCAGCAGCTTGGACGGGCCGGGCGAGCAGTACTTC	CASSLDGPGEQYF
TRBJ2-2	NA	TRBV20-1	NA	TGCAGTGGGGCCTGGGAAGCCTTGTTGACCGGGGAGCTGTTTTTT	CSGAWEALLTGELFF
TRBJ2-1	few	TRBV28	NA	TGTGCCAGCAGTCCGGTTCGATGGGAGGAGGGGTACAATGAGCAGTTCTTC	CASSPVRWEEGYNEQFF
TRBJ1-2	many	TRBV5-4	NA	TGTGCCAGCAGCTTCCCGGACAAGGGATATGGCTACACCTTC	CASSFPDKGYGYTF
TRBJ1-1	NA	TRBV29-1	TRBD1	TGCAGCGTGCCGGACAGGTATGGAACTGAAGCTTTCTTT	CSVPDRYGTEAFF
TRBJ1-1	NA	TRBV27	NA	TGTGCCAGCAGTTTTTCCAGCAGGGGCCCGCGGGCTGAAGCTTTCTTT	CASSFSSRGPRAEAFF
TRBJ2-7	NA	TRBV6-2/TRBV6-3	TRBD2	TGTGCCAGCGGCTCAGGAGGGACTAGGCACTTC	CASGSGGTRHF
TRBJ2-7	few	TRBV5-1	TRBD1	TGCGCCAGCAGCTTGGCCGGACAGGGGGCGTGGGAGCAGTACTTC	CASSLAGQGAWEQYF
TRBJ2-7	many	TRBV20-1	NA	TGCAGTGCCACAAACGGAGGTAGTGCGGGTGGTTACGAGCAGTACTTC	CSATNGGSAGGYEQYF
TRBJ1-4	many	TRBV27	NA	TGTGCCAGAAAGATAGGAGTCACTAATGAAAAACTGTTTTTT	CARKIGVTNEKLFF
TRBJ2-5	NA	TRBV2	NA	TGTGCCAGCAGTTTAGCGGTGTACCAAGAGACCCAGTACTTC	CASSLAVYQETQYF
TRBJ2-7	many	TRBV5-1	NA	TGCGCCAGCAGCTTGGGACAGTCCTACGAGCAGTACTTC	CASSLGQSYEQYF
TRBJ2-3	many	TRBV2	NA	TGTGCCAGCAGCGTTAATGGGTTGACCGGGGATACGCAGTATTTT	CASSVNGLTGDTQYF
TRBJ1-4	many	TRBV2	NA	TGTGCCAGCAGTGAAGCCCCGGGGGGGCCTGAAAAACTGTTTTTT	CASSEAPGGPEKLFF
TRBJ2-1	many	TRBV5-4	NA	TGTGCCAGCACGACCGATCTCTACAATGAGCAGTTCTTC	CASTTDLYNEQFF
TRBJ2-1	NA	TRBV29-1	NA	TGCAGCGTTCGAGACTACTCCTACAATGAGCAGTTCTTC	CSVRDYSYNEQFF
TRBJ1-2	NA	TRBV6-4	NA	TGTGCCAGCAGTGCACCGGGAGGCTATGGCTACACCTTC	CASSAPGGYGYTF
TRBJ2-5	NA	TRBV9	TRBD1	TGTGCCAGCGGGGGAACAGGGGTCGAGACCCAGTACTTC	CASGGTGVETQYF
TRBJ2-7	many	TRBV30	TRBD1	TGTGCCTGGAGTCCCCCGGGACAGAGCTACTACGAGCAGTACTTC	CAWSPPGQSYYEQYF
TRBJ1-5	few	TRBV12-3/TRBV12-4	NA	TGTGCCAGCAGATCCGACATGTCTCCTATGAGCAATCAGCCCCAGCATTTT	CASRSDMSPMSNQPQHF